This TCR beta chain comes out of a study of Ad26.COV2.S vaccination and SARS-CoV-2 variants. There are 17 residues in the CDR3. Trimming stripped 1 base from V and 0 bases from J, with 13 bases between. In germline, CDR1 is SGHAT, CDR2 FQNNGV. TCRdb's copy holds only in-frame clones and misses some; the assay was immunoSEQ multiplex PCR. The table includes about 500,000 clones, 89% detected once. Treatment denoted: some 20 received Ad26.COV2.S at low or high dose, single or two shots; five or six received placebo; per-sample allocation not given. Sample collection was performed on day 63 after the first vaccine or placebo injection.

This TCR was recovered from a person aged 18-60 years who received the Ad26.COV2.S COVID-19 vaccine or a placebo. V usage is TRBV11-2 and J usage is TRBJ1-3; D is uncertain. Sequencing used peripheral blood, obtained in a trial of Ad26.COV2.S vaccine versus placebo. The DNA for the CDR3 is TGTGCCAGCAGCTTAGTGCGGGGATCGACCTCTGGAAACACCATATATTTT. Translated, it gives CASSLVRGSTSGNTIYF.